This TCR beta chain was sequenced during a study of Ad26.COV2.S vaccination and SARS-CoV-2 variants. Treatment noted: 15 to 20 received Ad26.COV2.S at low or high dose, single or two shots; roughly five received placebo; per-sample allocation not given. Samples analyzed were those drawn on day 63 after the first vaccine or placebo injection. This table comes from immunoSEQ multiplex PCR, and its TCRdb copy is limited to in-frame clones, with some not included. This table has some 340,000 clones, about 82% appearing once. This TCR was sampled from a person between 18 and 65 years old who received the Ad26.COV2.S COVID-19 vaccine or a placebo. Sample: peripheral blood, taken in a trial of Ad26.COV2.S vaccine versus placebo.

In DNA, the CDR3 is TGCAGCGTCGACAGGACTAGTTCCTACAATGAGCAGTTCTTC. It translates to CSVDRTSSYNEQFF. The chain carries TRBV29-1 and TRBJ2-1; a weak D match, TRBD2 (7 bases). Germline CDR1 is SQVTM and CDR2 is ANQGSEA. The ends were cut back, 6 bases at V and 1 base at J, with 13 bases in the middle. CDR3 size: 14 residues.